Shown below are 16 T cell receptor beta chains from a single sample sequenced in a study of early T cells in non-severe SARS-CoV-2 infection (dated by TCRdb to the early 2020s). The library was built by means of 5' RACE. Sequencing relied on a NextSeq 500. The public reads were reanalyzed by TCRdb: fastp trimming at Q25, MiXCR alignment, in-frame beta chains only. Each CDR3 protein appears once, grouped with its most common genes and DNA. Present in this sample are about 55,000 distinct CDR3 sequences, roughly an eighth of which were seen just once. The ten top clones hold about 4% of the sample. Sample: whole blood. The receptors were sampled from an adult who was a healthcare worker with PCR-confirmed SARS-CoV-2 infection or an uninfected control (not recorded which).

As regards this clonotype: The junction does not match germline at one end; this may be a read error. CDR3 sequence (DNA): TGCACCAGCAGCTTAGAGAAGGGCATGGACGGGGAGCTGTTTTTT. Its protein is CTSSLEKGMDGELFF. The chain combines TRBV5-1 with TRBJ2-2; D unclear. The germline CDR1 and CDR2 sequences are SGHRS and YFSETQ. The CDR3 covers 15 residues.

The chain recombines TRBV15 with TRBJ2-1, with D perhaps matching TRBD1 (5 bases). V dropped 8 bases and J dropped 8 bases, with 16 bases sitting between them. The CDR3 length is 13 residues. CDR1 and CDR2 from the germline V gene are LNHNV and YYDKDF (reference sequence). In DNA form, the CDR3 reads TGTGCCACCGGAGACAAGGACAAGGATGAGCAGTTCTTC. Translated, it gives CATGDKDKDEQFF.

This clonotype was counted ten times or more. The rearrangement uses TRBV28 and TRBJ2-7; tentative D call: TRBD2 (6 bases). V was pared by 5 bases and J by 0 bases, with 17 bases between. Germline CDR1 is MDHEN and CDR2 is SYDVKM. CDR3 length: 16 residues. The DNA of the CDR3 is TGTGCCAGCAGTCCTTCCCTGGGGGGATTCTCCTACGAGCAGTACTTC. Translation gives CASSPSLGGFSYEQYF. The variable domain in full, with the rest retrieved from reference TRBV28 and TRBJ2-7, is DVKVTQSSRYLVKRTGEKVFLECVQDMDHENMFWYRQDPGLGLRLIYFSYDVKMKEKGDIPEGYSVSREKKERFSLILESASTNQTSMYLCASSPSLGGFSYEQYFGPGTRLTVT.

This clonotype was observed at least ten times. The gene calls are TRBV28 and TRBJ2-3; the D gene is possibly TRBD2 (5 bases). The germline CDR1 and CDR2 sequences are MDHEN and SYDVKM. This CDR3 has 13 residues. V gave up 11 bases and J gave up 0 bases, with 12 bases separating them. In DNA form, the CDR3 reads TGTGCCGAAGCACGGGATAGCACAGATACGCAGTATTTT. Translation: CAEARDSTDTQYF.

This clonotype was counted a few times. The chain employs TRBV7-9 and TRBJ2-1; possibly TRBD2 for D (5 bases). V lost 8 bases to trimming and J lost 9 bases, with 11 bases between them. The CDR3 length is 11 residues. Germline CDR1 and CDR2: SEHNR and FQNEAQ (reference sequence). CDR3 in DNA: TGTGCCAGCCGAGGGCAGCTTGAGCAGTTCTTC. Translation gives CASRGQLEQFF.

The J gene is TRBJ1-3, the V gene TRBV30; tentatively, D is TRBD1 (6 bases). CDR3 length: 16 amino acids. In germline, CDR1 is GTSNPN, CDR2 SVGIG (reference sequence). The V and J ends lost 3 bases and 7 bases respectively, with 22 bases between them. DNA for the CDR3: TGTGCCTGGAGCCACACCGGGTCCTCTCAGGGGAACACCATATATTTT. Translation: CAWSHTGSSQGNTIYF.

This clonotype showed up many times. This sequence joins TRBV27 and TRBJ2-7; D remains ambiguous. Trimming stripped 0 bases from V and 3 bases from J, with 12 bases between. The CDR3 extends over 15 amino acids. The germline CDR1 and CDR2 sequences are MNHEY and SMNVEV (reference sequence). This CDR3 reads CASSLSSSLDYEQYF. The DNA of the CDR3 is TGTGCCAGCAGTTTATCGTCCAGCCTAGACTACGAGCAGTACTTC.

This clonotype was counted many times. CDR3 nucleotides: TGTGCCAGCAGCTTAGCGCTCTACAATGAGCAGTTCTTC. It translates to CASSLALYNEQFF. The V and J genes are TRBV11-2 and TRBJ2-1; D not resolved. The CDR3 contains 13 residues. Trimming shortened V by 1 base and J by 3 bases, and 4 bases separated the two germline ends. Per germline, CDR1 SGHAT and CDR2 FQNNGV.

This clonotype turned up a few times. The chain is built from TRBV7-7 and TRBJ2-1; 8 nucleotides match TRBD2. V was pared by 1 base and J by 6 bases, with 5 bases of the junction left unmatched. This CDR3 comprises 15 residues. Germline V lookup: CDR1 SSHAT, CDR2 FNYEAQ (reference sequence). The CDR3: CASSLVLAAFNEQFF. As DNA, the CDR3 is TGTGCCAGCAGCTTAGTACTAGCGGCCTTCAATGAGCAGTTCTTC.

This clonotype was observed a few times. The chain joins TRBV6-6 to TRBJ1-2; 9 nucleotides match TRBD1. This CDR3 is built from 15 residues. The V gene's germline CDR1 is MNHNY and CDR2 SVGAGI (reference sequence). Trimming at V came to 5 bases and at J to 5 bases, leaving 9 bases not matched to a gene. The CDR3 region is CASSPVGQGKYGYTF. DNA for the CDR3: TGTGCCAGCAGTCCTGTTGGACAGGGGAAATATGGCTACACCTTC.

This chain joins TRBV6-6 and TRBJ2-7; tentatively, D is TRBD1 or TRBD2 (5 bases each). Germline V gene data show CDR1 as MNHNY and CDR2 as SVGAGI (reference sequence). The CDR3 spans 15 residues. V gave up 4 bases and J gave up 3 bases, with 16 bases separating them. CDR3 protein: CASSWGLDHRYEQYF. The CDR3 region has the DNA TGTGCCAGCAGTTGGGGGTTGGATCACCGCTACGAGCAGTACTTC.

The V gene is TRBV2, the J gene TRBJ2-7; no clear D. The germline gives CDR1 SNHLY, CDR2 FYNNEI. V dropped 7 bases and J dropped 7 bases, with 14 bases sitting between them. The CDR3 extends over 12 amino acids. CDR3 in amino acids: CASTRTVREQYF. CDR3 bases: TGTGCCAGCACCAGGACGGTACGGGAGCAGTACTTC.

This clonotype was detected ten times or more. The V gene is TRBV5-4, the J gene TRBJ2-7; no clear D. This CDR3 region has 13 residues. V dropped 2 bases and J dropped 2 bases, with 8 bases sitting between them. CDR1 SGHNT and CDR2 YYREEE come from the germline V gene (reference sequence). The CDR3 DNA follows: TGTGCCAGCAGCTTAGTTGGTACCTACGAGCAGTACTTC. Translating it yields CASSLVGTYEQYF.

This clonotype was counted ten times or more. The CDR3 DNA is TGTGCCACCAGTGACCCTAACAGGGCGGGGAACAATGAGCAGTTCTTC. Its protein product is CATSDPNRAGNNEQFF. The V gene is TRBV24-1, the J gene TRBJ2-1; D possibly uses TRBD1 or TRBD2 (6 bases each). The germline gives CDR1 KGHDR, CDR2 SFDVKD. CDR3 length equals 16 residues. With 4 bases removed from V and 5 bases from J, the gap between germline ends came to 17 bases.

This clonotype came up many times. The chain carries TRBV28 and TRBJ2-7; 9 nucleotides agree with TRBD2. Germline V gene sequence: CDR1 MDHEN, CDR2 SYDVKM. The CDR3 has 15 amino acids. Unmatched junction bases numbered 8, after V lost 5 bases and J lost 3 bases. The CDR3 protein is CASSRLAESLYEQYF. CDR3 DNA: TGTGCCAGCAGTCGACTAGCGGAGTCTCTCTACGAGCAGTACTTC.

This clonotype was detected a few times. The genes are TRBV7-9 and TRBJ1-1, with TRBD1 matching 7 bases. V lost 3 bases to trimming and J lost 7 bases; unmatched junction nucleotides: 11. Germline V gene data show CDR1 as SEHNR and CDR2 as FQNEAQ (reference sequence). This CDR3 has 15 amino acids. CDR3 region: CASSFHPTGSGEAFF. The CDR3 nucleotides are TGTGCCAGCAGCTTCCACCCGACAGGGTCCGGTGAAGCTTTCTTT. The whole variable domain, remainder taken from reference TRBV7-9 and TRBJ1-1, is DTGVSQNPRHKITKRGQNVTFRCDPISEHNRLYWYRQTLGQGPEFLTYFQNEAQLEKSRLLSDRFSAERPKGSFSTLEIQRTEQGDSAMYLCASSFHPTGSGEAFFGQGTRLTVV.